The clone carrying this T cell receptor beta chain was recorded many times. Its matching antigen is unknown. This entry belongs to a study of CD8 T cells in ankylosing spondylitis. V lost 7 bases, J lost 1 base, and 19 bases lay in between. The CDR3 is made up of 15 amino acids. The germline CDR1 and CDR2 sequences are SQVTM and ANQGSEA. Construction of TCR beta libraries was performed using quantitative 5'-RACE with molecular barcodes. TCRdb fed the 5' RACE reads into MiXCR, producing one record per CDR3 protein. The sample yields about 250,000 distinct CDR3 sequences, approximately 7.6% seen once. General study points: Disease-associated clones were reportedly significantly overrepresented in matched ankylosing spondylitis synovial fluid. Disease-linked clones bore a CD8+ phenotype, appearing relatively rarely in peripheral blood.

The sequencing input was blood, either unsorted or a sorted T cell fraction (not recorded which). The chain carries TRBV29-1 and TRBJ1-1; D unclear. The origin of this receptor is a female donor with ankylosing spondylitis or in good health (not recorded which). CDR3 sequence reads: CSGIRTGGKNTEAFF. The CDR3 DNA is TGCAGCGGAATTAGGACCGGTGGAAAGAACACTGAAGCTTTCTTT.